A single sample gave rise to the 16 T cell receptor beta chains below, sequenced in a study of cytomegalovirus exposure and HLA in healthy donors. Amplification used 60 Vbeta primers and 13 Jbeta primers. Only in-frame clones appear in the TCRdb table, and some are missing; sequencing was by immunoSEQ multiplex PCR. The listing contains around 140,000 clones. Sequenced sample: PBMCs. All receptors come from a male donor in good health and CMV-seronegative.

The V gene is TRBV5-1, the J gene TRBJ1-4; 8 bases map to TRBD1. V lost 0 bases, J lost 5 bases, and 0 bases stayed unmatched. The CDR3 totals 14 residues. CDR1 SGHRS and CDR2 YFSETQ come from the germline V gene. The CDR3 loop reads CASSLAGGNEKLFF. DNA of the CDR3: TGCGCCAGCAGCTTGGCAGGGGGCAATGAAAAACTGTTTTTT.

This sequence joins TRBV5-1 and TRBJ2-1; 11 bases line up with TRBD2. The trim removed 3 bases at V and 9 bases at J, leaving 8 bases unmatched. The CDR3 runs to 15 residues. CDR1 is SGHRS and CDR2 is YFSETQ in the germline V gene. CDR3 sequence: CASSSLAGGDTEQFF. DNA of the CDR3: TGCGCCAGCAGCTCATTAGCGGGAGGGGACACTGAGCAGTTCTTC.

The chain links TRBV15 to TRBJ2-2; 7 bases map to TRBD1. From germline, CDR1 is LNHNV and CDR2 YYDKDF (reference sequence). The junction had 1 base not matched to a gene; V was cut back by 3 bases and J by 0 bases. The CDR3 is made up of 15 amino acids. CDR3 loop: CATSRGTANTGELFF. As DNA, the CDR3 is TGTGCCACCAGCAGGGGGACAGCGAACACCGGGGAGCTGTTTTTT.

The V and J genes are TRBV2 and TRBJ1-2, with 9 bases that match TRBD1. The CDR3 runs to 17 residues. CDR1 and CDR2 (germline): SNHLY, FYNNEI. V dropped 1 base and J dropped 11; count of bases not matched to a gene: 17. The CDR3, as DNA: TGTGCCAGCAGTGAAGGGCTAGCGACAGGGGGGGACTGGAGGTACACCTTC. It is translated as CASSEGLATGGDWRYTF. The full variable domain, rest sourced from reference TRBV2 and TRBJ1-2, is EPEVTQTPSHQVTQMGQEVILRCVPISNHLYFYWYRQILGQKVEFLVSFYNNEISEKSEIFDDQFSVERPDGSNFTLKIRSTKLEDSAMYFCASSEGLATGGDWRYTFGSGTRLTVV.

The chain has TRBV6-5 and TRBJ2-5; weak D call: TRBD2 (5 bases). Germline loops: CDR1 MNHEY, CDR2 SVGAGI. Trimming removed 2 bases at V and 3 bases at J, with 13 bases between. CDR3 length: 15 amino acids. The CDR3: CASSYRPGLKETQYF. CDR3 nucleotides: TGTGCCAGCAGTTACCGACCAGGACTCAAAGAGACCCAGTACTTC.

V gene TRBV5-1 combines with J gene TRBJ1-1; 11 bases are a match to TRBD1. Germline-derived CDR1 and CDR2 are SGHRS and YFSETQ. The CDR3 extends over 16 amino acids. V trimming: 1 base; J trimming: 4 bases; junction bases outside the gene matches: 6. The CDR3 coding sequence is TGCGCCAGCAGCTTGATCCGAGGGACAGGGGGCACTGAAGCTTTCTTT. Its translation: CASSLIRGTGGTEAFF.

V gene TRBV11-3 combines with J gene TRBJ2-3; 12 bases map to TRBD2. Germline V CDR1 and CDR2: SGHNT, YENEEA. The CDR3 is made up of 15 amino acids. The J segment lost 6 bases and the V segment lost 4 bases, leaving 5 bases of the junction unmatched. CDR3: CASSSTSGGPDTQYF. The CDR3, as DNA: TGTGCCAGCAGCTCAACTAGCGGGGGGCCGGATACGCAGTATTTT.

This rearrangement joins TRBV5-1 to TRBJ1-1; a weak D match, TRBD1 (5 bases). CDR1 SGHRS and CDR2 YFSETQ come from the germline V gene. The CDR3 spans 14 residues. The V and J ends lost 4 bases and 0 bases respectively, with 10 bases between them. CDR3 sequence: CASSLDILNTEAFF. For the CDR3, the DNA is TGCGCCAGCAGCCTGGACATCCTGAACACTGAAGCTTTCTTT.

The rearrangement links TRBV2 to TRBJ1-1; D is undetermined. The germline gives CDR1 SNHLY, CDR2 FYNNEI. CDR3 length: 13 residues. The ends were cut back, 2 bases at V and 2 bases at J, with 6 bases in the middle. The CDR3 coding sequence is TGTGCCAGCAGTGAATATAGAAACACTGAAGCTTTCTTT. This gives the protein CASSEYRNTEAFF.

This chain links TRBV18 with TRBJ1-1, with a tentative D call TRBD1 (6 bases). This CDR3 has 13 amino acids. Per the germline V gene, CDR1 is KGHSH and CDR2 is LQKENI. Deletions cut 6 bases from V and 5 bases from J, with 13 bases between. The CDR3 region has the DNA TGTGCCAGCTCCGAGGTAAGGGGGACTGAAGCTTTCTTT. It yields the protein CASSEVRGTEAFF.

This chain links TRBV15 with TRBJ1-5, with TRBD1 matching over 8 bases. Germline CDR1 LNHNV, CDR2 YYDKDF (reference sequence). The CDR3 sequence is 15 residues long. Losses at the gene ends were 5 bases for V and 7 bases for J; bases not matched to a gene: 10. CDR3 DNA: TGTGCCACCAGCGCGCGATCCAGGGGGCGACAGCCCCAGCATTTT. Encoded protein: CATSARSRGRQPQHF.

The V gene is TRBV5-1, the J gene TRBJ2-1; D remains ambiguous. The germline V gene encodes CDR1 SGHRS and CDR2 YFSETQ. Between the trimmed V and J ends, which lost 0 bases and 12 bases, there was a span of 10 bases. The CDR3 runs to 12 residues. CDR3: CASSLAGRGQFF. The CDR3 coding sequence is TGCGCCAGCAGCTTGGCGGGTCGAGGGCAGTTCTTC.

The chain carries TRBV7-9 and TRBJ1-3; TRBD1 matches at 10 bases. The CDR3 contains 17 residues. Unmatched junction bases numbered 5, after V lost 0 bases and J lost 3 bases. Germline assignment: CDR1 SEHNR and CDR2 FQNEAQ (reference sequence). The CDR3 DNA reads TGTGCCAGCAGCTTAGCCACCGGGACAGGGGTTGGAAACACCATATATTTT. It yields the protein CASSLATGTGVGNTIYF.

With regard to this clone: One end of the junction is discordant with germline, which a read error may explain. This chain joins TRBV2 and TRBJ2-1; perhaps TRBD2 as D (6 bases). The germline V gene encodes CDR1 SNHLY and CDR2 FYNNEI. The CDR3 contains 16 residues. CDR3 DNA: TGTGCCAGCAGTGGACGGTGGGACTTCTCCCACAATGAGCAGTTCTTC. It is translated as CASSGRWDFSHNEQFF.

The rearrangement links TRBV30 to TRBJ2-1; 11 nucleotides agree with TRBD2. V lost 4 bases to trimming and J lost 10 bases; unmatched junction nucleotides: 6. Germline V gene sequence: CDR1 GTSNPN, CDR2 SVGIG (reference sequence). The CDR3 runs 13 residues. The CDR3 DNA sequence: TGTGCCTGGATATCTGGACTAGCGGGCGAGCAGTTCTTC. It encodes CAWISGLAGEQFF.

V gene TRBV2 combines with J gene TRBJ2-5, with TRBD2 matching 11 bases. The CDR3 runs 17 residues. Germline V CDR1 and CDR2: SNHLY, FYNNEI. The V gene end was trimmed by 9 bases and the J gene end by 3 bases; junction bases not matched to a gene: 15. CDR3 in DNA: TGTGCCAGTATCGGACTAGCGGGCCCTCAGACAAAAGAGACCCAGTACTTC. This sequence encodes CASIGLAGPQTKETQYF.